These 19 T cell receptor beta chains came from one sample sequenced in a study of cytomegalovirus exposure and HLA in healthy donors. Both 60 Vbeta primers and 13 Jbeta primers went into the PCR. Here immunoSEQ multiplex PCR was the method, and the copy in TCRdb shows in-frame clones only, minus some. The data contain approximately 190,000 clones, 77% of them seen just once; the ten biggest clones take up approximately 2%. Source material: PBMCs. The receptor set was obtained from a woman in her 30s in good health and CMV-seropositive.

The table lists this clone with a few counts. The chain joins TRBV7-8 to TRBJ1-4; 7 positions agree with TRBD1. Germline CDR1 and CDR2: SGHVS and FQNEAQ. CDR3 size: 17 residues. Unmatched junction bases numbered 12, after V lost 5 bases and J lost 3 bases. CDR3 bases: TGTGCCAGCAGCCCTATTACAGGGGAATGGGCTAATGAAAAACTGTTTTTT. It encodes CASSPITGEWANEKLFF.

This clone was seen a few times. This sequence joins TRBV5-5 and TRBJ2-7; TRBD1 agrees at 7 bases. J gave up 0 bases and V 4 bases, and 7 bases lay outside the gene matches. The CDR3 runs 15 residues. The V gene's germline CDR1 is SGHKS and CDR2 YYEKEE (reference sequence). CDR3 in amino acids: CASSAKWDSSYEQYF. The CDR3 DNA sequence: TGTGCCAGCAGCGCGAAATGGGACAGCTCCTACGAGCAGTACTTC.

This chain joins TRBV13 and TRBJ1-3; D may be TRBD1 (5 bases). This CDR3 is built from 15 residues. Germline CDR1 PRHDT, CDR2 FYEKMQ (reference sequence). V was pared by 4 bases and J by 2 bases, with 12 bases between. The chain's CDR3 is CASSYSRETGNTIYF. DNA for the CDR3: TGTGCCAGCAGCTACTCCAGGGAAACTGGAAACACCATATATTTT.

The chain links TRBV4-2 to TRBJ2-7; 9 bases map to TRBD2. In germline, CDR1 is LGHNA, CDR2 YNFKEQ. This CDR3 is 19 amino acids long. V lost 0 bases, J lost 3 bases, and 15 bases stayed unmatched. As DNA, the CDR3 is TGTGCCAGCAGCCAAGAAGGGCGGTATAGCGGGGGAGTTCTCTACGAGCAGTACTTC. This gives the protein CASSQEGRYSGGVLYEQYF.

The CDR3 is CASSLLGLQETQYF. For the CDR3, the DNA is TGTGCCAGCAGCTTGTTGGGCCTCCAAGAGACCCAGTACTTC. This chain uses TRBV5-8 with TRBJ2-5; D is uncertain. CDR1 is SGHTS and CDR2 is YDEGEE in the germline V gene. Trimming took 1 base from V and 1 from J, leaving 8 bases between them. The CDR3 has 14 residues.

For this clone: The same CDR3 is also encoded by other DNA sequences in this sample. V gene TRBV9 combines with J gene TRBJ1-5; D may be TRBD1 (5 bases). The CDR3 length is 15 residues. V was cut by 0 bases and J by 2 bases, with 9 bases left in between. Germline V CDR1 and CDR2: SGDLS, YYNGEE. The CDR3 loop is CASSVDGRGNQPQHF. The DNA for the CDR3 is TGTGCCAGCAGCGTAGATGGCAGGGGCAATCAGCCCCAGCATTTT.

The V call is TRBV9, the J call TRBJ2-1; 12 nucleotides match TRBD2. J gave up 4 bases and V 4 bases, and 6 bases lay outside the gene matches. Germline V gives CDR1 SGDLS, CDR2 YYNGEE. The CDR3 extends over 16 amino acids. The CDR3 loop reads CASSPRTSGAYNEQFF. As DNA, the CDR3 is TGTGCCAGCAGCCCAAGGACTAGCGGGGCATACAATGAGCAGTTCTTC.

This sequence joins TRBV5-1 and TRBJ1-4, with TRBD1 matching over 7 bases. V trimming: 4 bases; J trimming: 5 bases; junction bases outside the gene matches: 8. CDR1 SGHRS and CDR2 YFSETQ come from the germline V gene. The CDR3 contains 15 residues. CDR3 nucleotides: TGCGCCAGCAGCCTCTCCGGGACAGAAAATGAAAAACTGTTTTTT. Its translation: CASSLSGTENEKLFF.

This chain connects TRBV15 to TRBJ1-6, with TRBD1 matching 7 bases. V trimming: 1 base; J trimming: 7 bases; junction bases outside the gene matches: 13. From germline, CDR1 is LNHNV and CDR2 YYDKDF (reference sequence). The CDR3 length is 18 residues. CDR3 in amino acids: CATSRGGTVSLQNSPLHF. In nucleotides, the CDR3 is TGTGCCACCAGCAGAGGTGGGACAGTATCCCTACAAAATTCACCCCTCCACTTT.

The chain is built from TRBV7-9 and TRBJ1-1, with D hard to call. The V end lost 5 bases, the J end lost 7 bases, and 17 bases lay between the germline ends. This CDR3 has 14 amino acids. Germline V gives CDR1 SEHNR, CDR2 FQNEAQ (reference sequence). DNA for the CDR3: TGTGCCAGCAGCCCCCACGGGAGGGTGAGTGAAGCTTTCTTT. This gives the protein CASSPHGRVSEAFF.

This clone was seen only a few times. V and J are TRBV30 and TRBJ1-4; TRBD1 agrees at 9 bases. The CDR3 is 14 amino acids. Germline trimming cut 4 bases from V and 7 bases from J; bases unmatched to any gene: 7. Germline values: CDR1 GTSNPN, CDR2 SVGIG (reference sequence). The CDR3 loop reads CAWNTGGEGEKLFF. The CDR3 DNA reads as TGTGCCTGGAACACAGGGGGCGAGGGTGAAAAACTGTTTTTT.

For this clone: One junction end does not reproduce the germline sequence, and a read error may be involved. The V and J genes are TRBV28 and TRBJ1-2; TRBD1 agrees at 7 bases. This CDR3 comprises 14 residues. Germline V lookup: CDR1 MDHEN, CDR2 SYDVKM. The CDR3 loop reads CTSSFGQAPGGYTF. In DNA, the CDR3 is TGTACCAGCAGTTTCGGACAGGCCCCAGGTGGCTACACCTTC.

The chain joins TRBV6-1 to TRBJ1-1; D perhaps matches TRBD1 (6 bases). The CDR3 has 15 residues. From germline, CDR1 is MNHNS and CDR2 SASEGT. V was shortened by 6 bases and J by 1 base, with 15 bases between the two germline ends. CDR3 sequence: CASSPRDIGNTEAFF. In DNA form, the CDR3 reads TGTGCCAGCAGCCCCCGGGACATTGGGAACACTGAAGCTTTCTTT.

The chain links TRBV7-2 to TRBJ2-3, with D unresolved. Germline lookup yields CDR1 SGHTA and CDR2 FQGNSA. The ends were cut back, 3 bases at V and 2 bases at J, with 6 bases in the middle. The CDR3 is made up of 13 amino acids. This CDR3 reads CASSFRLTDTQYF. As DNA, the CDR3 is TGTGCCAGCAGCTTTCGTCTCACAGATACGCAGTATTTT.

V and J are TRBV4-2 and TRBJ2-6; a weak D match, TRBD2 (6 bases). The V end lost 4 bases, the J end lost 1 base, and 11 bases lay between the germline ends. This CDR3 is built from 16 residues. The germline V gene encodes CDR1 LGHNA and CDR2 YNFKEQ. CDR3 region: CASSRDSNSGANVLTF. CDR3 coding DNA: TGTGCCAGCAGCCGGGACTCCAATTCTGGGGCCAACGTCCTGACTTTC.

The rearrangement links TRBV29-1 to TRBJ2-7; perhaps TRBD1 as D (5 bases). Germline values: CDR1 SQVTM, CDR2 ANQGSEA. V dropped 0 bases and J dropped 3 bases, with 12 bases sitting between them. The CDR3 covers 14 residues. The CDR3 reads CSVEEQGNLYEQYF. The CDR3 DNA reads as TGCAGCGTTGAAGAGCAGGGAAATCTCTACGAGCAGTACTTC.

The chain combines TRBV11-2 with TRBJ2-7; D not certain. The CDR3 is made up of 13 amino acids. Trimming removed 1 base from V and 1 base from J, with 5 bases in between. CDR1 SGHAT and CDR2 FQNNGV come from the germline V gene. The CDR3 coding sequence is TGTGCCAGCAGCTTAGCGGGTTCCTACGAGCAGTACTTC. Encoded protein: CASSLAGSYEQYF.

This chain joins TRBV4-1 and TRBJ2-2, with 10 bases aligning to TRBD1. The CDR3 totals 16 residues. Germline assignment: CDR1 MGHRA and CDR2 YSYEKL. The V segment lost 4 bases and the J segment 0 bases; nucleotides outside the gene matches: 2. This CDR3 reads CASSPGQGANTGELFF. Here the CDR3 DNA reads TGCGCCAGCAGCCCTGGACAGGGGGCGAACACCGGGGAGCTGTTTTTT.

This chain joins TRBV4-2 and TRBJ2-6; 13 nucleotides match TRBD2. CDR1 is LGHNA and CDR2 is YNFKEQ in the germline V gene. Trimming took 1 base from V and 1 from J; bases not matched to a gene: 4. This CDR3 contains 19 residues. The CDR3: CASSQAGLAGASGANVLTF. CDR3 DNA sequence: TGTGCCAGCAGCCAAGCCGGACTAGCGGGAGCGTCTGGGGCCAACGTCCTGACTTTC.